This record looks at one TCR beta chain sequence and its context. Its antigen is not known. Germline CDR1 reads LNHDA; CDR2 reads SQIVND (reference sequence). The CDR3 runs 13 residues. Trimming took 5 bases from V and 2 from J, leaving 10 bases between them. This record belongs to a study of siplizumab effects on memory and regulatory T cells. Study-wide findings and caveats: In siplizumab conditions, mappable alloreactive CD4+ clones averaged around 64% Treg-derived, against under 30% in controls. Of the alloreactive clones, only a minor fraction mapped to unstimulated subsets. Naive T cells were seemingly more diverse than memory cells, and major contributions to the alloresponse seemed to be made by them.

Assays captured approximately 10^5 TCR templates per sample. Here immunoSEQ multiplex PCR was the method, and the copy in TCRdb shows in-frame clones only, minus some. The sample holds 100,000 or so clones; around 95% are singletons and the top ten take 0.55% to 0.65%. The genes are TRBV19 and TRBJ2-7; no firm D call. Sequencing was carried out using Tregs sorted from blood. The TCR was taken from a human donor in good health. CDR3 sequence (DNA): TGTGCCAGTAGTCCCGGCCGACCCTACGAGCAGTACTTC. Amino acid sequence: CASSPGRPYEQYF.